This T cell receptor (beta chain) was found in a study of control samples from healthy donors and cancer patients. Libraries were prepared by immunoSEQ multiplex PCR; TCRdb keeps only in-frame clonotypes and omits some of them. The table records about 20,000 clones, about 88% of them present only once. Germline-derived CDR1 and CDR2 are SGDLS and YYNGEE. Germline trimming cut 5 bases from V and 2 bases from J; bases unmatched to any gene: 7. The CDR3 spans 15 residues. The genes are TRBV9 and TRBJ2-3, with 8 bases that match TRBD2. Specimen: PBMCs. This clonotype originated in a woman aged 55-75 years with head and neck cancer. Written as DNA, the CDR3 is TGTGCCAGCAGTAAGGGCGGGAGGAACACAGATACGCAGTATTTT. Its protein is CASSKGGRNTDTQYF.